This T cell receptor (beta chain) is drawn from a study of STAT5B mutations in CD4+ large granular lymphocyte leukemia. For the study at large: Among healthy controls, a particular HLA allele went with more CDR3 'QG' motifs. Study-wide results and limits: Data were not HLA-matched across samples.

Data came from immunoSEQ multiplex PCR; TCRdb stores just in-frame clones and leaves some out. The sample consists of about 33,000 clones, roughly 72% of them appearing once. This CDR3 contains 14 residues. The germline CDR1 and CDR2 sequences are MNHEY and SVGAGI. The junction had 4 bases not matched to a gene; V was cut back by 2 bases and J by 9 bases. Worth noting for this clone: The antigen remains unidentified.

The sequence came from a human donor in good health. V usage is TRBV6-5 and J usage is TRBJ2-3, with 11 positions matching TRBD2. The sequenced material came from CD4+ T cells from blood buffy coats. CDR3 in DNA: TGTGCCAGCAGTTACCCCACTAGCGGGAGCACGCAGTATTTT. As protein: CASSYPTSGSTQYF.